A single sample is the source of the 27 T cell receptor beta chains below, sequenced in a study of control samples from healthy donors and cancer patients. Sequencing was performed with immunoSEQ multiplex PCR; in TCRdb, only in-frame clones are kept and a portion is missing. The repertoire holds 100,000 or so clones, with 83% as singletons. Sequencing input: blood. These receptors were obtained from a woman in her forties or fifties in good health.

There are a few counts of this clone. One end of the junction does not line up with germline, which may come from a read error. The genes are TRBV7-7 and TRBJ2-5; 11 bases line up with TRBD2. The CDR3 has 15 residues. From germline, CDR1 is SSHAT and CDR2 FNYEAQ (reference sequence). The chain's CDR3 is CASSSGLAESGAQYF. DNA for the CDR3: TGTGCTAGCAGCTCGGGACTAGCGGAAAGTGGGGCCCAGTACTTC.

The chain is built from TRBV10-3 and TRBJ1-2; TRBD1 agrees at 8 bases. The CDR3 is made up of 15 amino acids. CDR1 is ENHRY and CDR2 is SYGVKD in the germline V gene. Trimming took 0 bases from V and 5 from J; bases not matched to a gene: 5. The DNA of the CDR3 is TGTGCCATCAGTGAGTCCGGGGACAGGTCTTATGGCTACACCTTC. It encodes CAISESGDRSYGYTF.

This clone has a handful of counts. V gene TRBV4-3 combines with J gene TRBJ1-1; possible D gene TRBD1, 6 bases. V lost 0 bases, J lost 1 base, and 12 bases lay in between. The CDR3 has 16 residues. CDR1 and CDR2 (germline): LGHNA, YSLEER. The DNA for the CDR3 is TGCGCCAGCAGCCAAGAAGTCGGGACAAAGAACACTGAAGCTTTCTTT. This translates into CASSQEVGTKNTEAFF.

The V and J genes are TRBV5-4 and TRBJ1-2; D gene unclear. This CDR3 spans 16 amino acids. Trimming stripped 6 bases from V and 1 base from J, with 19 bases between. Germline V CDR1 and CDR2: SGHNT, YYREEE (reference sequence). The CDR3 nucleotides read TGTGCCAGCAACAAGGGCGGGAACCAGAATAACTATGGCTACACCTTC. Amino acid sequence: CASNKGGNQNNYGYTF.

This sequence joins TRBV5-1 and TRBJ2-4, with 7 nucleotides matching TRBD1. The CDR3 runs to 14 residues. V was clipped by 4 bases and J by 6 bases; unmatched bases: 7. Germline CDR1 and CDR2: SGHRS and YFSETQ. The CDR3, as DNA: TGCGCCAGCAGCCCTCGACAGGGAACAAACATTCAGTACTTC. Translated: CASSPRQGTNIQYF.

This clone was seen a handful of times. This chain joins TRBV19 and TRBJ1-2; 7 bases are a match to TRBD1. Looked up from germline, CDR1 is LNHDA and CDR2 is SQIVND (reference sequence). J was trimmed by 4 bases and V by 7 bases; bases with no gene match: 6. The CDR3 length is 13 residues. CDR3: CASIDRAGYGYTF. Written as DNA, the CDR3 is TGTGCCAGTATCGACAGGGCGGGCTATGGCTACACCTTC.

This CDR3 is CARLLHGPIGWSSYEQYF. As DNA, the CDR3 is TGTGCCAGGCTACTACACGGGCCAATCGGGTGGAGCTCCTACGAGCAGTACTTC. The chain has TRBV27 and TRBJ2-7; D call uncertain. Germline V gives CDR1 MNHEY, CDR2 SMNVEV (reference sequence). The CDR3 spans 18 residues. The germline V and J ends were trimmed by 9 bases and 0 bases, with 27 bases remaining between them.

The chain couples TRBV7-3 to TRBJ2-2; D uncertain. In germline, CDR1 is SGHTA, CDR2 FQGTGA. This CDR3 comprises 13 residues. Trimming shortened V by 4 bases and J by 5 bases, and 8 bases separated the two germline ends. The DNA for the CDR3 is TGTGCCAGCAGCTCCGCGGCTACCGGGGAGCTGTTTTTT. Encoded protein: CASSSAATGELFF.

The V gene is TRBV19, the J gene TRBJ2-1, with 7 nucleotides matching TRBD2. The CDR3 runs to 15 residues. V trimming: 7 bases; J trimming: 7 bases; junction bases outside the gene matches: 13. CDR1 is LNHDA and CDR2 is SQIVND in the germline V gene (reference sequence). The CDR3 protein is CASTNPGGEHNEQFF. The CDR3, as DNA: TGTGCCAGTACCAACCCTGGGGGGGAACATAATGAGCAGTTCTTC.

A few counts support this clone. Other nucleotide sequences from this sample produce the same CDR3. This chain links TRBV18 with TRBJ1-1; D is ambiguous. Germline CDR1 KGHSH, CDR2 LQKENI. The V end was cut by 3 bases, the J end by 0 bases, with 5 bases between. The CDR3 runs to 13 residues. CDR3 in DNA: TGTGCCAGCTCACCTGCGGTGAACACTGAAGCTTTCTTT. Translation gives CASSPAVNTEAFF.

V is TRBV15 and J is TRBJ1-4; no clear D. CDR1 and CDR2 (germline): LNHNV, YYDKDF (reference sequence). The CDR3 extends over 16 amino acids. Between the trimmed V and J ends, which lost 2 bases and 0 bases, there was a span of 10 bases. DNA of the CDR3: TGTGCCACCAGCAGAAGGACGGAAGCAACTAATGAAAAACTGTTTTTT. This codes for CATSRRTEATNEKLFF.

The CDR3 loop is CASRTAWENEKLFF. CDR3 bases: TGTGCCAGTAGAACAGCTTGGGAAAATGAAAAACTGTTTTTT. The V and J genes are TRBV19 and TRBJ1-4; D not certain. The germline V gene encodes CDR1 LNHDA and CDR2 SQIVND (reference sequence). CDR3 length: 14 amino acids. Trimming took 6 bases from V and 5 from J, leaving 13 bases between them.

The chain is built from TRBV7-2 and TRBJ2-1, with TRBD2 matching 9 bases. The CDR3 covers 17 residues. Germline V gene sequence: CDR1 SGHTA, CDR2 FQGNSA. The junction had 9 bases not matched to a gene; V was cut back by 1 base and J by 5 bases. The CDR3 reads CASSLVPPGLANNEQFF. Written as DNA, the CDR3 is TGTGCCAGCAGCTTAGTCCCGCCGGGACTAGCTAACAATGAGCAGTTCTTC.

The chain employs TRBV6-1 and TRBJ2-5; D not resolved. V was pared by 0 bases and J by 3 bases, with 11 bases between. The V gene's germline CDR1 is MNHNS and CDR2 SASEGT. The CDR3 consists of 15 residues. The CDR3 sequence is CASSEAPGRKETQYF. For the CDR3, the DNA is TGTGCCAGCAGTGAAGCCCCTGGACGTAAAGAGACCCAGTACTTC.

The CDR3 nucleotides read TGCAGCTGGGCGCGTAAGAACACTGAAGCTTTCTTT. This translates into CSWARKNTEAFF. The rearrangement joins TRBV29-1 to TRBJ1-1; D unresolved. The CDR3 covers 12 residues. Germline CDR1 SQVTM, CDR2 ANQGSEA. Trimming cost V 8 bases and J 1 base, with 11 bases left between them.

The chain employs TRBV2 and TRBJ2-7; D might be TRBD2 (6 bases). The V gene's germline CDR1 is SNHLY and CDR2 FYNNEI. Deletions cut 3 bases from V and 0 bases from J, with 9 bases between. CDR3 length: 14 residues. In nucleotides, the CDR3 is TGTGCCAGCAGTGAGCGGGGTAGCTCCTACGAGCAGTACTTC. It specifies CASSERGSSYEQYF.

Here the CDR3 reads CAISSGRAVGETQYF. CDR3 nucleotide sequence: TGTGCCATCAGCAGCGGGAGGGCGGTTGGGGAGACCCAGTACTTC. The genes are TRBV10-3 and TRBJ2-5; 10 bases are a match to TRBD2. CDR3 size: 15 residues. The J segment lost 5 bases and the V segment lost 6 bases, leaving 9 bases of the junction unmatched. Germline values: CDR1 ENHRY, CDR2 SYGVKD.

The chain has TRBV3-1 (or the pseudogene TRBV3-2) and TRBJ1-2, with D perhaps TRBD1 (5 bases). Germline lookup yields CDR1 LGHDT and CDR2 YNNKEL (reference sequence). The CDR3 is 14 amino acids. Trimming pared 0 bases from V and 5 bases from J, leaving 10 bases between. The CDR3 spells CASSQDGAGYGYTF. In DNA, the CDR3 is TGTGCCAGCAGCCAAGACGGGGCCGGGTATGGCTACACCTTC.

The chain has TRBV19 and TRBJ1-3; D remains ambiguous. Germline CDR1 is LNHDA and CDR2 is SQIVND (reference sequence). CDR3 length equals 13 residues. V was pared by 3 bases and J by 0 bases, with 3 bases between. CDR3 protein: CASSINSGNTIYF. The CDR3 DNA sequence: TGTGCCAGTAGTATCAACTCTGGAAACACCATATATTTT.

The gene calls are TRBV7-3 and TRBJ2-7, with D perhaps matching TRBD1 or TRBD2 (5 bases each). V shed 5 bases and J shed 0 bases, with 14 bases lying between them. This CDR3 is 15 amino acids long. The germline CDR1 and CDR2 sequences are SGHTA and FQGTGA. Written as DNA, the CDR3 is TGTGCCAGCAGCCCCACGGGGCTCACCTCCTACGAGCAGTACTTC. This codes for CASSPTGLTSYEQYF.

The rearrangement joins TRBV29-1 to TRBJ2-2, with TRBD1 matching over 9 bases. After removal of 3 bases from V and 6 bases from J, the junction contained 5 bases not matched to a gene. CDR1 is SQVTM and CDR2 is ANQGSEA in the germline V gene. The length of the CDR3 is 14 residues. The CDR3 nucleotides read TGCAGCGTTGAGCGGACAGGGGTGGCCGGGGAGCTGTTTTTT. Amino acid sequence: CSVERTGVAGELFF.

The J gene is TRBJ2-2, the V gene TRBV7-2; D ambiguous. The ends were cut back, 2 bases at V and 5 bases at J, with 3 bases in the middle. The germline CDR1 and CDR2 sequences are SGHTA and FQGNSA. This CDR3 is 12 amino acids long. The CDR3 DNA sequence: TGTGCCAGCAGCTTACGGACCGGGGAGCTGTTTTTT. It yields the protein CASSLRTGELFF.

The CDR3 nucleotides read TGTGCCTGGAGTTTAACGGGAGGGCCCACAGATACGCAGTATTTT. Protein sequence: CAWSLTGGPTDTQYF. The rearrangement links TRBV30 to TRBJ2-3, with TRBD2 matching 8 bases. CDR3 size: 15 residues. With 2 bases clipped from V and 2 bases from J, the junction kept 6 bases outside the gene matches. Looked up from germline, CDR1 is GTSNPN and CDR2 is SVGIG (reference sequence).

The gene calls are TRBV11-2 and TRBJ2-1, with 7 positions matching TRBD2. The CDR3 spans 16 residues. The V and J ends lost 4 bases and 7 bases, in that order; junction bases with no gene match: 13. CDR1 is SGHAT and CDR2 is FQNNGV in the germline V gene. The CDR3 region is CASSSPRSYGGNEQFF. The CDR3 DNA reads TGTGCCAGCAGCTCTCCTCGGTCGTACGGGGGGAATGAGCAGTTCTTC.

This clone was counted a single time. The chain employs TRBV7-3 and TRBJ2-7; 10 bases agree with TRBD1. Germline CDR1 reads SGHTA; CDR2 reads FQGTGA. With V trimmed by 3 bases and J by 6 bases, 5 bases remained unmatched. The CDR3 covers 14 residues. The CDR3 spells CASSFGTGDFEQYF. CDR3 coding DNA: TGTGCCAGCAGCTTTGGGACAGGGGACTTCGAGCAGTACTTC.

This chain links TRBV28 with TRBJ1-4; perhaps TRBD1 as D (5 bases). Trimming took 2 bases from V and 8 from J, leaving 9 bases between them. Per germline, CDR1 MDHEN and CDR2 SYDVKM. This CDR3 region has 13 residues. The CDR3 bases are TGTGCCAGCAGTTTAGCCAGGGAGGAAAAACTGTTTTTT. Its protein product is CASSLAREEKLFF.

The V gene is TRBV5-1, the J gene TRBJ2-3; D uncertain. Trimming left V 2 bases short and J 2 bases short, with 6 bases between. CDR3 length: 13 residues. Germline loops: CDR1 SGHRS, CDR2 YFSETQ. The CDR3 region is CASSFLDTDTQYF. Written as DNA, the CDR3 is TGCGCCAGCAGCTTTCTAGACACAGATACGCAGTATTTT.